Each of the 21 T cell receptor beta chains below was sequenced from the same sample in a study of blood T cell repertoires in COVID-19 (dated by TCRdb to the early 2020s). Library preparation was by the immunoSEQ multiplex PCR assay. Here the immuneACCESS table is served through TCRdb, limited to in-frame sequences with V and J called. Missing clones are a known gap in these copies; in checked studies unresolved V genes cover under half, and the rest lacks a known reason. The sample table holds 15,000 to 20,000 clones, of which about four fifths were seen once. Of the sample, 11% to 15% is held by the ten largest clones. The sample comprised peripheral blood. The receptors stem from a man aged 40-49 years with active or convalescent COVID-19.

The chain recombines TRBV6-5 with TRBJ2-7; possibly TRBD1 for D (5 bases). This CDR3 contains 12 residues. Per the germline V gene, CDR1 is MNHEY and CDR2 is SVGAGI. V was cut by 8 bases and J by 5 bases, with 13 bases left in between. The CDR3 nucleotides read TGTGCCAGCGGTAAGGGGTACCACGAGCAGTACTTC. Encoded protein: CASGKGYHEQYF.

CDR3 DNA: TGTGCCAGCAGTGAATTGACAGTTAATCAGCCCCAGCATTTT. Translation: CASSELTVNQPQHF. J is TRBJ1-5 and V is TRBV2, with D perhaps TRBD1 (5 bases). The CDR3 runs to 14 residues. Germline lookup yields CDR1 SNHLY and CDR2 FYNNEI. V was trimmed by 2 bases and J by 4 bases, leaving 9 bases between them.

This CDR3 is CASSSPSTGQSPLHF. CDR3 bases: TGTGCCAGCAGTTCCCCCTCGACAGGGCAATCACCCCTCCACTTT. This chain uses TRBV28 with TRBJ1-6; TRBD1 matches 7 bases. Trimming at V came to 4 bases and at J to 10 bases, leaving 10 bases not matched to a gene. Per the germline V gene, CDR1 is MDHEN and CDR2 is SYDVKM. This CDR3 comprises 15 residues. Looking up the rest from reference TRBV28 and TRBJ1-6 gives the full variable domain: DVKVTQSSRYLVKRTGEKVFLECVQDMDHENMFWYRQDPGLGLRLIYFSYDVKMKEKGDIPEGYSVSREKKERFSLILESASTNQTSMYLCASSSPSTGQSPLHFGNGTRLTVT.

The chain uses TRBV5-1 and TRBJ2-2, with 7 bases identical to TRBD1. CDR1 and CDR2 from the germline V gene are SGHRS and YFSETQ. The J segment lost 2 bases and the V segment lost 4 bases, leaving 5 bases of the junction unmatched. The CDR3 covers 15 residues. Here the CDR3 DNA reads TGCGCCAGCAGCCTCCGGGACAGTAACACCGGGGAGCTGTTTTTT. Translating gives CASSLRDSNTGELFF.

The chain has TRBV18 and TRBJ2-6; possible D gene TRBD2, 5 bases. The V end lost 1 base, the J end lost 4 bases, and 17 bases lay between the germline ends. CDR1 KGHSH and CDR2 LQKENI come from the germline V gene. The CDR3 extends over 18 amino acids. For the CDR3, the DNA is TGTGCCAGCTCACCACAACGGTGGGGAGAGACGGGGGCCAACGTCCTGACTTTC. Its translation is CASSPQRWGETGANVLTF.

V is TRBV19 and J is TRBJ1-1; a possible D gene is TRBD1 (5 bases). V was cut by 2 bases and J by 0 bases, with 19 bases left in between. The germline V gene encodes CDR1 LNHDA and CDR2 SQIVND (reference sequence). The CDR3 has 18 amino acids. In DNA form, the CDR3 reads TGTGCCAGTAGTATACCCTGGGATCGGCAGGACATGAACACTGAAGCTTTCTTT. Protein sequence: CASSIPWDRQDMNTEAFF.

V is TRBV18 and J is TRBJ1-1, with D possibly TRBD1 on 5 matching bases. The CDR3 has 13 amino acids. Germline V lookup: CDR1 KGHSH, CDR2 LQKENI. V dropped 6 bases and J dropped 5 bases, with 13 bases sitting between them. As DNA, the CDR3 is TGTGCCAGCTCCCTTGGGGGAGGGACTGAAGCTTTCTTT. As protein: CASSLGGGTEAFF.

CDR3: CASSLGGTFYEQYF. CDR3 nucleotides: TGTGCCAGCAGCTTAGGCGGGACTTTCTACGAGCAGTACTTC. The gene calls are TRBV11-2 and TRBJ2-7; D is perhaps TRBD2 (6 bases). The CDR3 has 14 amino acids. Deletions cut 1 base from V and 3 bases from J, with 10 bases between. CDR1 is SGHAT and CDR2 is FQNNGV in the germline V gene.

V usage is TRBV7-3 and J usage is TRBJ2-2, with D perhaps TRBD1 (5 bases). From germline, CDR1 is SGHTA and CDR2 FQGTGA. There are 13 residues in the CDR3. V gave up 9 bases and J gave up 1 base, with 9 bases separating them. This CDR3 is CASATVNTGELFF. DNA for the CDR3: TGTGCCAGTGCGACAGTGAACACCGGGGAGCTGTTTTTT.

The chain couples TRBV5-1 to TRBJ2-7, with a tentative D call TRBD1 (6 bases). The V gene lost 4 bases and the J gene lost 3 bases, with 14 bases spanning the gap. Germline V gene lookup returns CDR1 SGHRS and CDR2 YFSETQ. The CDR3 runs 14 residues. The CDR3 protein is CASSEDRLLYEQYF. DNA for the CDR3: TGCGCCAGCAGCGAAGACAGGCTCCTCTACGAGCAGTACTTC.

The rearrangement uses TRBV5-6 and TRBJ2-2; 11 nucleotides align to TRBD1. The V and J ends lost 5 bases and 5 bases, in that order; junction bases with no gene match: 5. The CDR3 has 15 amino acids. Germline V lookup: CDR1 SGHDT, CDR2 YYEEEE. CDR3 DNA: TGTGCCAGCAGACCCGGGACAGGGGGAACCGGGGAGCTGTTTTTT. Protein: CASRPGTGGTGELFF.

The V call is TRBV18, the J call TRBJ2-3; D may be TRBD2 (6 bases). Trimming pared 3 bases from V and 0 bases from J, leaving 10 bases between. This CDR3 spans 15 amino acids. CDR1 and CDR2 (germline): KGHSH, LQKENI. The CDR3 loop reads CASSPGGASTDTQYF. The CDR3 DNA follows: TGTGCCAGCTCACCGGGCGGGGCTAGCACAGATACGCAGTATTTT. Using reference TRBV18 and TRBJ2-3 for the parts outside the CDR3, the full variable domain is NAGVMQNPRHLVRRRGQEARLRCSPMKGHSHVYWYRQLPEEGLKFMVYLQKENIIDESGMPKERFSAEFPKEGPSILRIQQVVRGDSAAYFCASSPGGASTDTQYFGPGTRLTVL.

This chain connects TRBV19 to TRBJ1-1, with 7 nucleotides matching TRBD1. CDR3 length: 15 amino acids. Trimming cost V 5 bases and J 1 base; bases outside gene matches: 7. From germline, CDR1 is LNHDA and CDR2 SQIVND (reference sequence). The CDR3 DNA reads TGTGCCAGTAGTCCCCAGGGGGAAGAGAACACTGAAGCTTTCTTT. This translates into CASSPQGEENTEAFF.

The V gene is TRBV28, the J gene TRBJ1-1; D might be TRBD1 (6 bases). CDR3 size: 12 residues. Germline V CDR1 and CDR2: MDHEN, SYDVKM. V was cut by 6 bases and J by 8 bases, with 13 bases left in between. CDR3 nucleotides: TGTGCCAGCAGGCCGGACAGTCCGGAAGCTTTCTTT. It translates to CASRPDSPEAFF.

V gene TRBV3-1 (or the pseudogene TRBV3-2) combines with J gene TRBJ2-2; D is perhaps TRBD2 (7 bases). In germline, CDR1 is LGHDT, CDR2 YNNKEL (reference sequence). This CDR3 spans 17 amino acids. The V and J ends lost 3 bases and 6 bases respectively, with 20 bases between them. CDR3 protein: CASSQALGGGLAGELFF. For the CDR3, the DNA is TGTGCCAGCAGCCAGGCCTTAGGGGGGGGCCTTGCCGGGGAGCTGTTTTTT.

CDR3 coding DNA: TGCGCCAGCAGCCAAGTGGGCCTTTTACCCCTCCACTTT. Protein: CASSQVGLLPLHF. This rearrangement joins TRBV4-1 to TRBJ1-6; no clear D gene. This CDR3 is 13 amino acids long. Trimming stripped 1 base from V and 12 bases from J, with 10 bases between. Germline lookup yields CDR1 MGHRA and CDR2 YSYEKL.

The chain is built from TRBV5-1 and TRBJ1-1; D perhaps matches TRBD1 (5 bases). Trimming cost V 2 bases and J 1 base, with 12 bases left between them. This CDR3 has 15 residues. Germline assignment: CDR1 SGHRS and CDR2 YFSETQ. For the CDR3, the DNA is TGCGCCAGCAGCTTTTATTGGGGCAGGAACACTGAAGCTTTCTTT. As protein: CASSFYWGRNTEAFF.

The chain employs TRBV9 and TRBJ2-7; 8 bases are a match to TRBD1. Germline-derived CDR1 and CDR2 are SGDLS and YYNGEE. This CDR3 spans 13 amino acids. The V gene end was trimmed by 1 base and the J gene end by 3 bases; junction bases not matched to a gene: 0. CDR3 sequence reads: CASSVTGGYEQYF. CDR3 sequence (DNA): TGTGCCAGCAGCGTAACAGGGGGCTACGAGCAGTACTTC.

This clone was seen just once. In DNA form, the CDR3 reads TGTGCCAGCAGCCACTGGACAGGGGAGTTGGACACCTTC. Translated: CASSHWTGELDTF. The rearrangement links TRBV7-8 to TRBJ1-2, with TRBD1 matching 9 bases. With 5 bases clipped from V and 12 bases from J, the junction kept 10 bases outside the gene matches. The CDR3 length is 13 residues. Germline CDR1 and CDR2: SGHVS and FQNEAQ.

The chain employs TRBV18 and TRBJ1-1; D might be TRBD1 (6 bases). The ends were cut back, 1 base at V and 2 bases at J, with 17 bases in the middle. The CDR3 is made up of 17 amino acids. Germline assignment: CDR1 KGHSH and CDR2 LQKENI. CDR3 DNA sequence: TGTGCCAGCTCACCACGATTGGGGGCGGACCACAACACTGAAGCTTTCTTT. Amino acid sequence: CASSPRLGADHNTEAFF.

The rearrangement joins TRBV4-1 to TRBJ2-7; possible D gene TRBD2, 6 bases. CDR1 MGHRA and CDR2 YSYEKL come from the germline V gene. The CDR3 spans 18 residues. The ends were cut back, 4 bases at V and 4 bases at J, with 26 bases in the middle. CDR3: CASSPFGGSRRVGYEQYF. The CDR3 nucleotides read TGCGCCAGCAGCCCCTTCGGAGGTAGTAGGAGGGTCGGTTACGAGCAGTACTTC.